Presented here are 25 T cell receptor beta chains from one specimen sequenced in a study of T cell repertoires in cytomegalovirus infection. Each CDR3 protein gets one entry after TCRdb re-called the reads with MiXCR. The sample includes 680,000 or so distinct CDR3 sequences, less than 40% of them seen just once. The source material was PBMCs. These receptors were collected from a human donor in good health (CMV status not recorded). Some clones in this sample may be carry-over from other donors' samples.

This chain connects TRBV15 to TRBJ2-5; perhaps TRBD2 as D (6 bases). The CDR3 extends over 19 amino acids. CDR1 is LNHNV and CDR2 is YYDKDF in the germline V gene (reference sequence). Trimming took off 0 bases at V and 0 bases at J, with 20 bases between the two ends. The chain's CDR3 is CATSRDQSPRGLYQETQYF. The CDR3, as DNA: TGTGCCACCAGCAGAGATCAATCCCCCCGGGGGTTGTACCAAGAGACCCAGTACTTC.

This clonotype was detected many times. The chain uses TRBV27 and TRBJ2-7; TRBD1 matches at 10 bases. V shed 4 bases and J 2 bases; nucleotides not matched to a gene: 5. The CDR3 has 15 amino acids. Germline V gives CDR1 MNHEY, CDR2 SMNVEV (reference sequence). CDR3 in DNA: TGTGCCAGCAGTTCCCCGGGACAGGGGACCTACGAGCAGTACTTC. Residues: CASSSPGQGTYEQYF.

The chain is built from TRBV12-3 or TRBV12-4 and TRBJ1-6, with D unclear. Trimming left V 5 bases short and J 7 bases short, with 9 bases between. The CDR3 length is 13 residues. DNA of the CDR3: TGTGCCAGCAGTGGGGATGGCAATTCACCCCTCCACTTT. Its protein is CASSGDGNSPLHF.

V usage is TRBV5-6 and J usage is TRBJ2-1, with D perhaps TRBD1 (6 bases). This CDR3 has 17 amino acids. Germline values: CDR1 SGHDT, CDR2 YYEEEE. V shed 4 bases and J shed 6 bases, with 23 bases lying between them. CDR3 amino acids: CASSGLGGAPRGNEQFF. The CDR3 coding sequence is TGTGCCAGCAGCGGGCTTGGGGGCGCGCCAAGGGGCAATGAGCAGTTCTTC.

This clonotype was observed at least ten times. V is TRBV10-3 and J is TRBJ2-7; TRBD2 agrees at 11 bases. V shed 6 bases and J 6 bases; nucleotides not matched to a gene: 7. CDR3 length equals 14 residues. From germline, CDR1 is ENHRY and CDR2 SYGVKD. CDR3 nucleotides: TGTGCCATCAGGGGAACTAGCGGGAGTCCCGAGCAGTACTTC. Amino acid sequence: CAIRGTSGSPEQYF.

This clonotype was seen a few times. The chain carries TRBV20-1 and TRBJ2-3; TRBD2 aligns across 9 bases. This CDR3 has 21 amino acids. V was clipped by 3 bases and J by 0 bases; unmatched bases: 22. In germline, CDR1 is DFQATT, CDR2 SNEGSKA (reference sequence). CDR3 sequence (DNA): TGCAGTGCTAGCCAAGATATCCCGTCGCGCGGGAGGGCCTGGAGCACAGATACGCAGTATTTT. As protein: CSASQDIPSRGRAWSTDTQYF.

The rearrangement links TRBV15 to TRBJ2-5; a possible D gene is TRBD1 (6 bases). There are 13 residues in the CDR3. V was shortened by 6 bases and J by 0 bases, with 8 bases between the two germline ends. The V gene's germline CDR1 is LNHNV and CDR2 YYDKDF (reference sequence). This chain's CDR3 is CATRNRDQETQYF. CDR3 in DNA: TGTGCCACCAGAAACAGGGACCAAGAGACCCAGTACTTC.

Concerning this clonotype: At one of its ends the junction is not consistent with the germline gene, which may arise from a read error. The J gene is TRBJ2-1, the V gene TRBV28, with TRBD2 matching 9 bases. The V gene's germline CDR1 is MDHEN and CDR2 SYDVKM. CDR3 length: 17 amino acids. Written as DNA, the CDR3 is TGTGCCAGCAGTTCCCCCCCCCGGCGGGGGGGAACCAATGAGCAGTTATTC. This codes for CASSSPPRRGGTNEQLF.

The rearrangement links TRBV7-9 to TRBJ2-6; TRBD1 agrees at 10 bases. V dropped 8 bases and J dropped 2; count of bases not matched to a gene: 6. Germline-derived CDR1 and CDR2 are SEHNR and FQNEAQ (reference sequence). The CDR3 runs 16 residues. The CDR3 DNA sequence: TGTGCCAGCCCCGGGACAGGGGTGACTGGGGCCAACGTCCTGACTTTC. Protein: CASPGTGVTGANVLTF.

A few counts support this clonotype. The chain recombines TRBV20-1 with TRBJ1-1; D perhaps matches TRBD1 (5 bases). Trimming shortened V by 6 bases and J by 3 bases, and 11 bases separated the two germline ends. This CDR3 is built from 12 residues. Germline CDR1 is DFQATT and CDR2 is SNEGSKA (reference sequence). The CDR3 sequence is CSARDWDTEAFF. The CDR3 nucleotides read TGCAGTGCGAGGGACTGGGACACTGAAGCTTTCTTT.

The chain employs TRBV12-5 and TRBJ2-1; 12 bases match TRBD1. CDR1 and CDR2 (germline): LGHNT, FRNRAP. V shed 7 bases and J 7 bases; nucleotides not matched to a gene: 14. CDR3 length: 17 residues. The chain's CDR3 is CASALSGTGGVMNEQFF. The CDR3 bases are TGTGCTAGTGCCCTATCCGGGACAGGGGGCGTTATGAATGAGCAGTTCTTC.

Many counts were recorded for this clonotype. The rearrangement links TRBV12-3 or TRBV12-4 to TRBJ2-2; TRBD2 matches at 8 bases. This CDR3 is 18 amino acids long. V shed 6 bases and J 0 bases; nucleotides not matched to a gene: 12. The CDR3 spells CASRPGLAGDSNTGELFF. The CDR3 nucleotides are TGTGCCAGCAGACCCGGACTAGCCGGTGACTCGAACACCGGGGAGCTGTTTTTT.

The chain is built from TRBV29-1 and TRBJ2-5; a weak D match, TRBD1 (6 bases). Trimming stripped 6 bases from V and 10 bases from J, with 18 bases between. Per germline, CDR1 SQVTM and CDR2 ANQGSEA. This CDR3 comprises 12 residues. As DNA, the CDR3 is TGCAGCGTCGCGAGTCTGACAGGCCACCAGTACTTC. Residues: CSVASLTGHQYF.

At least ten counts were recorded for this clonotype. This chain links TRBV12-3 or TRBV12-4 with TRBJ1-1; D is ambiguous. The V and J ends lost 6 bases and 1 base respectively, with 9 bases between them. This CDR3 comprises 13 residues. CDR3 protein: CASSHGRNTEAFF. The CDR3 DNA is TGTGCCAGCAGCCATGGACGGAACACTGAAGCTTTCTTT.

The V call is TRBV20-1, the J call TRBJ1-4, with D hard to call. Germline CDR1 and CDR2: DFQATT and SNEGSKA (reference sequence). V lost 6 bases and J 2 bases, leaving 19 bases between the germline ends. The CDR3 spans 16 residues. The CDR3 is CSARPYPRRTNEKLFF. The CDR3 coding sequence is TGCAGTGCCAGACCTTACCCTAGGCGGACTAATGAAAAACTGTTTTTT.

This rearrangement joins TRBV30 to TRBJ1-1, with a possible D match to TRBD1 (6 bases). Germline V CDR1 and CDR2: GTSNPN, SVGIG (reference sequence). The V end lost 0 bases, the J end lost 6 bases, and 14 bases lay between the germline ends. The CDR3 contains 14 residues. As DNA, the CDR3 is TGTGCCTGGAGTGTACTCAGGGGATCTTCTGAAGCTTTCTTT. Its protein product is CAWSVLRGSSEAFF. Full variable domain (rest looked up from reference TRBV30 and TRBJ1-1): SQTIHQWPATLVQPVGSPLSLECTVEGTSNPNLYWYRQAAGRGLQLLFYSVGIGQISSEVPQNLSASRPQDRQFILSSKKLLLSDSGFYLCAWSVLRGSSEAFFGQGTRLTVV.

This chain connects TRBV12-3 or TRBV12-4 to TRBJ2-7; D is unclear. The CDR3 has 12 residues. Trimming stripped 2 bases from V and 13 bases from J, with 15 bases between. The CDR3 sequence is CASSLRAPSLYF. The CDR3 nucleotides read TGTGCCAGCAGTTTACGGGCCCCAAGTTTATACTTC.

The genes are TRBV6-5 and TRBJ1-3; D uncertain. V lost 0 bases, J lost 0 bases, and 12 bases lay in between. CDR3 length: 17 residues. From germline, CDR1 is MNHEY and CDR2 SVGAGI. CDR3 in DNA: TGTGCCAGCAGTTACTCCTCTTCAGGAAACTCTGGAAACACCATATATTTT. It is translated as CASSYSSSGNSGNTIYF.

This clonotype was detected only a few times. This CDR3 reads CASSLARASEKLFF. CDR3 DNA sequence: TGTGCCAGCAGCTTAGCCAGGGCGAGTGAAAAACTGTTTTTT. The chain couples TRBV7-2 to TRBJ1-4; D is possibly TRBD1 (5 bases). This CDR3 region has 14 residues. Trimming cost V 0 bases and J 7 bases, with 9 bases left between them. Per germline, CDR1 SGHTA and CDR2 FQGNSA. Together with reference TRBV7-2 and TRBJ1-4, the CDR3 gives the full variable domain: GAGVSQSPSNKVTEKGKDVELRCDPISGHTALYWYRQSLGQGLEFLIYFQGNSAPDKSGLPSDRFSAERTGGSVSTLTIQRTQQEDSAVYLCASSLARASEKLFFGSGTQLSVL.

The chain recombines TRBV7-3 with TRBJ2-1; D not resolved. Germline V gives CDR1 SGHTA, CDR2 FQGTGA. Trimming took off 5 bases at V and 9 bases at J, with 11 bases between the two ends. The CDR3 has 12 amino acids. The CDR3 DNA follows: TGTGCCAGCAGCCCGAGTGGAATTGAGCAGTTCTTC. It yields the protein CASSPSGIEQFF.

Only a few counts were recorded for this clonotype. This chain joins TRBV7-9 and TRBJ1-4; 7 bases are a match to TRBD1. The CDR3 extends over 15 amino acids. The J segment lost 8 bases and the V segment lost 6 bases, leaving 12 bases of the junction unmatched. Germline CDR1 reads SEHNR; CDR2 reads FQNEAQ (reference sequence). The CDR3: CASSFTGEVREKLFF. The CDR3 DNA reads as TGTGCCAGCAGTTTTACAGGGGAGGTCCGAGAAAAACTGTTTTTT.

The genes are TRBV28 and TRBJ1-2; D possibly corresponds to TRBD1 (5 bases). Germline loops: CDR1 MDHEN, CDR2 SYDVKM. Trimming stripped 5 bases from V and 4 bases from J, with 14 bases between. This CDR3 has 14 amino acids. CDR3 coding DNA: TGTGCCAGCAGTCCACGACAGTTAAGCTATGGCTACACCTTC. Its translation is CASSPRQLSYGYTF.

The rearrangement uses TRBV12-3 or TRBV12-4 and TRBJ2-3; TRBD1 matches 7 bases. After removal of 7 bases from V and 5 bases from J, the junction contained 6 bases not matched to a gene. This CDR3 is 13 amino acids long. The CDR3 is CASTTGAGDTQYF. In nucleotides, the CDR3 is TGTGCCAGCACAACAGGGGCAGGAGATACGCAGTATTTT.

This chain joins TRBV12-3 or TRBV12-4 and TRBJ1-5; the D is unclear. The CDR3 length is 13 residues. Trimming removed 8 bases at V and 0 bases at J, with 8 bases between. This chain's CDR3 is CASHSNSNQPQHF. CDR3 nucleotides: TGTGCCAGCCACAGCAATAGCAATCAGCCCCAGCATTTT.

This clonotype was seen more than once but under ten times. This chain connects TRBV27 to TRBJ1-2; the match to TRBD1 covers 8 bases. Germline V gene sequence: CDR1 MNHEY, CDR2 SMNVEV (reference sequence). This CDR3 is built from 15 residues. The J segment lost 4 bases and the V segment lost 6 bases, leaving 10 bases of the junction unmatched. CDR3 loop: CASSQAGGRVYGYTF. The CDR3 DNA reads as TGTGCCAGCAGCCAGGCAGGGGGCCGGGTCTATGGCTACACCTTC.